Presented here are 14 T cell receptor beta chains from one specimen sequenced in a study of T-cell reconstitution after alpha-beta-depleted transplantation in children. Preparation of the TCRbeta library was carried out with unique molecular identifiers. TCRdb reprocessed the PCR reads with MiXCR, giving one entry per CDR3 protein. Here the sample spans around 410,000 distinct CDR3 sequences, about a tenth being singletons. Sequencing used PBMCs from the stem cell graft donor, obtained from the stem cell graft. Every receptor here comes from a human donor who donated a stem cell graft to a child with acute myeloid leukemia.

A few counts support this clonotype. The J gene is TRBJ2-5, the V gene TRBV20-1; 10 nucleotides line up with TRBD2. V shed 1 base and J 4 bases; nucleotides not matched to a gene: 3. This CDR3 has 14 residues. Germline loops: CDR1 DFQATT, CDR2 SNEGSKA (reference sequence). The CDR3 DNA reads TGCAGTGCTAGAGTTGGGACTAGCGCAGAGACCCAGTACTTC. Translated, it gives CSARVGTSAETQYF.

The J gene is TRBJ2-4, the V gene TRBV19, with TRBD2 matching over 7 bases. The CDR3 consists of 15 residues. From germline, CDR1 is LNHDA and CDR2 SQIVND (reference sequence). Trimming removed 5 bases from V and 7 bases from J; junction bases left unmatched: 11. DNA of the CDR3: TGTGCCAGTAGTGGCGGGGGAATCGGGAAGAACATTCAGTACTTC. Encoded protein: CASSGGGIGKNIQYF.

The table lists this clonotype with a few counts. The chain uses TRBV12-3 or TRBV12-4 and TRBJ1-6, with D unclear. V lost 4 bases, J lost 7 bases, and 11 bases lay in between. This CDR3 comprises 14 residues. CDR3: CASSSRTENSPLHF. The CDR3 DNA reads as TGTGCCAGCAGTTCAAGGACGGAGAATTCACCCCTCCACTTT.

Turning to this clonotype: This may stem from a read error, because a much larger clone lies one nucleotide away. The rearrangement joins TRBV12-3 or TRBV12-4 to TRBJ2-5; 9 positions match TRBD1. CDR3 length: 15 amino acids. V dropped 8 bases and J dropped 4; count of bases not matched to a gene: 11. The CDR3, as DNA: TGTGCCAGCTGCCCCAGCCCGGGACAGGGAGAGACCCAGTACTTC. Translated: CASCPSPGQGETQYF.

The table lists this clonotype with a few counts. CDR3 coding DNA: TGTGCCATCAGTGAGGGGACTCTGGACCCCGAGCAGTACTTC. As protein: CAISEGTLDPEQYF. The J gene is TRBJ2-7, the V gene TRBV10-3; D is perhaps TRBD2 (6 bases). Between the trimmed V and J ends, which lost 2 bases and 6 bases, there was a span of 14 bases. The CDR3 runs 14 residues. CDR1 is ENHRY and CDR2 is SYGVKD in the germline V gene.

In this sample, this clonotype turned up many times. The rearrangement uses TRBV6-6 and TRBJ2-4, with TRBD1 matching over 7 bases. The CDR3 totals 13 residues. The V gene end was trimmed by 4 bases and the J gene end by 10 bases; junction bases not matched to a gene: 7. Looked up from germline, CDR1 is MNHNY and CDR2 is SVGAGI (reference sequence). The CDR3 DNA reads as TGTGCCAGCAGTTCCGGACAGGTTGGGATTCAGTACTTC. This translates into CASSSGQVGIQYF.

This clonotype was counted many times. CDR3 nucleotide sequence: TGTGCCAGCAGTCCTAGCCAGGGTTTGACAGATACGCAGTATTTT. Translating it yields CASSPSQGLTDTQYF. The chain has TRBV12-3 or TRBV12-4 and TRBJ2-3; D may be TRBD1 or TRBD2 (5 bases each). This CDR3 spans 15 amino acids. V was pared by 5 bases and J by 3 bases, with 15 bases between.

This clonotype was recorded a few times. This chain connects TRBV12-3 or TRBV12-4 to TRBJ1-5, with D possibly matching TRBD1 (6 bases). The CDR3 sequence is 14 residues long. Trimming took 3 bases from V and 5 from J, leaving 11 bases between them. CDR3 residues: CASSFRDTYQPQHF. As DNA, the CDR3 is TGTGCCAGCAGTTTTAGGGACACTTATCAGCCCCAGCATTTT.

In its sample, this clonotype was seen a few times. The rearrangement joins TRBV6-2 or TRBV6-3 to TRBJ2-7; TRBD2 might be the D (6 bases). The V gene's germline CDR1 is MNHEY and CDR2 SVGEGT. The CDR3 consists of 16 residues. Trimming left V 4 bases short and J 1 base short, with 17 bases between. The CDR3 reads CASSSLGAGVSYEQYF. The CDR3 DNA is TGTGCCAGCAGTTCCTTGGGAGCGGGCGTATCCTACGAGCAGTACTTC.

In its sample, this clonotype was seen a few times. The CDR3 DNA sequence: TGCGCCAGCAGGTTTGGCGACGATAATTCACCCCTCCACTTT. Its translation is CASRFGDDNSPLHF. The chain has TRBV5-1 and TRBJ1-6; D gene uncertain. The CDR3 loop spans 14 amino acids. Between the trimmed V and J ends, which lost 5 bases and 5 bases, there was a span of 11 bases. Germline V lookup: CDR1 SGHRS, CDR2 YFSETQ.

This clonotype occurred a few times. The rearrangement links TRBV10-3 to TRBJ1-4, with 11 bases identical to TRBD1. The CDR3 has 17 amino acids. The V segment lost 4 bases and the J segment 0 bases; nucleotides outside the gene matches: 4. The germline gives CDR1 ENHRY, CDR2 SYGVKD. Written as DNA, the CDR3 is TGTGCCATCAGTGCGGACAGGGGGCCTGCAACTAATGAAAAACTGTTTTTT. Protein sequence: CAISADRGPATNEKLFF.

This clonotype was seen many times. The chain employs TRBV20-1 and TRBJ1-6, with D unclear. Germline CDR1 and CDR2: DFQATT and SNEGSKA (reference sequence). This CDR3 is 13 amino acids long. V dropped 3 bases and J dropped 7 bases, with 10 bases sitting between them. The CDR3 sequence is CSASRTANSPLHF. CDR3 coding DNA: TGCAGTGCTAGTCGGACTGCCAATTCACCCCTCCACTTT.

The chain combines TRBV15 with TRBJ2-2, with D tentatively TRBD1 (5 bases). The CDR3 totals 14 residues. Trimming took 8 bases from V and 1 from J, leaving 11 bases between them. The germline gives CDR1 LNHNV, CDR2 YYDKDF (reference sequence). The CDR3 reads CATALDRNTGELFF. For the CDR3, the DNA is TGTGCCACCGCGCTCGACAGGAACACCGGGGAGCTGTTTTTT.

This clonotype has just a few counts. V usage is TRBV20-1 and J usage is TRBJ2-2, with TRBD2 as a possible D gene (5 bases). The CDR3 extends over 15 amino acids. The V end was cut by 0 bases, the J end by 5 bases, with 13 bases between. From germline, CDR1 is DFQATT and CDR2 SNEGSKA (reference sequence). The CDR3: CSARERGWGTGELFF. The CDR3 DNA follows: TGCAGTGCTAGAGAACGGGGTTGGGGAACCGGGGAGCTGTTTTTT.